Sequencing of this T cell receptor beta chain was carried out in a study of CD4 T cells in relation to SARS-CoV-2 and coronaviruses. Before the COVID-19 pandemic, during about 2011-2019, CD4+ T cells were taken from unexposed donors. The cells were cultured for 10 days before CD4+ T cells were isolated. As cell numbers allowed, unexposed-donor CD4+ T cells faced SARS-CoV-2 S/N and four cold-coronavirus spikes. This clone was observed a handful of times. Antigen: not known. The table came from immunoSEQ multiplex PCR; TCRdb's copy has only in-frame clones and leaves some out. The sample comprises some 25,000 clones, around 80% of which are singletons, and over 9.5% rests with the top ten. Germline CDR1 reads SGHVS; CDR2 reads FQNEAQ. This CDR3 comprises 20 residues. Trimming pared 2 bases from V and 4 bases from J, leaving 27 bases between.

Sequencing was carried out using CD4+ T cells from PBMCs, cultured in vitro. The chain carries TRBV7-8 and TRBJ1-3; D is unclear. The TCR comes from a human donor in good health. CDR3 in DNA: TGTGCCAGCAGCTTATGGAGTTTATTAGCTGGTTCTTCTCGGGGAAACACCATATATTTT. It is translated as CASSLWSLLAGSSRGNTIYF.